These T cell receptor beta chains were read from a single sample in a study of blood T cell repertoires in COVID-19. TCRdb's copy holds only in-frame clones and misses some; the assay was immunoSEQ multiplex PCR. The table has more than 95,000 clones, more than 60% seen once. The material sequenced was peripheral blood. These TCRs come from a man in his forties or fifties with acute or convalescent COVID-19. Each CDR3 is given with its conserved first and last residue. A D gene is named only where the DNA matches it firmly. For some rows the clone size is stated as once, few or many, or as a class when expanded; others skip it.

>TRBD2|TRBJ2-2|17|TRBV6-4|-
TGTGCCAGCAGTGACTGGGCTAGCGGGAAGAACACCGGGGAGCTGTTTTTT
CASSDWASGKNTGELFF
>-|TRBJ2-2|14|TRBV3-1/TRBV3-2|-
TGTGCCAGCAGACAGGGGCCGGGGGTCGTGGAGCTGTTTTTT
CASRQGPGVVELFF
>-|TRBJ1-5|15|TRBV2|-
TGTGCCAGCAGGAGGGCAGCTGAATTTAATCAGCCCCAGCATTTT
CASRRAAEFNQPQHF
>-|TRBJ2-1|15|TRBV27|-
TGTGCCAGCAGTCCAGGGTTTTTTGGTGGCCATGAGCAGTTCTTC
CASSPGFFGGHEQFF
>-|TRBJ1-6|13|TRBV11-2|-
TGTGCCAGCACCTTTTTACTTAATTCACCCCTCCACTTT
CASTFLLNSPLHF
>-|TRBJ2-5|14|TRBV27|-
TGTGCCAGCAGTTCTTTGGCAGGGTTGGAGACCCAGTACTTC
CASSSLAGLETQYF
>-|TRBJ1-1|13|TRBV7-9|-
TGTGCCATCCGGACAGCTCTTAACACTGAAGCTTTCTTT
CAIRTALNTEAFF
>TRBD1|TRBJ1-6|14|TRBV2|-
TGTGCCAGCATCCGGGACAGAGATAATTCACCCCTCCACTTT
CASIRDRDNSPLHF
>-|TRBJ2-1|15|TRBV29-1|-
TGCAGCGTTCCCCACCCGGTGCGGATCTACAATGAGCAGTTCTTC
CSVPHPVRIYNEQFF
>-|TRBJ1-3|16|TRBV4-2|-
TGTGCCAGCAGCCAAGACAGGGTCAACTCTGGAAACACCATATATTTT
CASSQDRVNSGNTIYF
>TRBD1|TRBJ2-1|15|TRBV28|-
TGTGCCAGCAGTCCCAACGACAGGGCAGGCAATGAGCAGTTCTTC
CASSPNDRAGNEQFF
>-|TRBJ1-1|13|TRBV28|-
TGTGCCAGCAGTTTAGGTGGAGGCACTGAAGCTTTCTTT
CASSLGGGTEAFF
>TRBD1|TRBJ2-4|17|TRBV9|-
TGTGCCAGCAGCGTAGGGCAGGGGGCCGCAGGGCAAAACATTCAGTACTTC
CASSVGQGAAGQNIQYF
>TRBD2|TRBJ2-7|15|TRBV2|-
TGTGCCAGCAGGGATGCGGGAGGGAGGTCCTACGAGCAGTACTTC
CASRDAGGRSYEQYF
>-|TRBJ2-7|14|TRBV9|-
TGTGCCAGCAGCGTAGGCGGGAATACCCACGAGCAGTACTTC
CASSVGGNTHEQYF
>TRBD1|TRBJ1-3|13|TRBV12-3/TRBV12-4|-
TGTGCCGCTGGGACAGGGCCAGGAAACACCATATATTTT
CAAGTGPGNTIYF
>-|TRBJ1-1|14|TRBV18|-
TGTGCCAGCTCCCTTGAACAGGGCGAGACTGAAGCTTTCTTT
CASSLEQGETEAFF
>TRBD1|TRBJ2-4|16|TRBV3-1/TRBV3-2|-
TGTGCCAGCAGCCAGGGACAGAACCTAGCCAAAAACATTCAGTACTTC
CASSQGQNLAKNIQYF
>-|TRBJ1-1|12|TRBV12-3/TRBV12-4|once
TGTGCCAGCAGTGCCCAGGCGGGGGCGGCTTTCTTT
CASSAQAGAAFF